This T cell receptor beta chain comes out of a study of vaccination and CD4 T cells after COVID-19 (dated by TCRdb to between 2020 and 2023). For the study in its entirety: The convalescent cohort comprised six males and four females, including two Hispanic individuals, seven Caucasians, two Asians and one multiracial person. In under 13 COVID-19 convalescent patients and a handful of infection-naive healthy vaccine recipients, researchers compared the spike-specific CD4+ TCR repertoire from before mRNA vaccination with the repertoire from after. Post-COVID blood samples from convalescent patients were collected a median of roughly 100 days after diagnosis, with a range of about 35 to 161 days. Post-vaccine blood samples were obtained a median of about 77 days after the second vaccine dose, with a range of roughly 13 to 250 days. In control cultures, a CEFX viral epitope pool was used as positive control, an HIV-1 Nef peptide pool was used as negative control, or no peptide was added. Overlapping spike peptide pools from SARS-CoV-2 and from the common cold coronaviruses HCoV-NL63, HCoV-OC43 and HCoV-229E were used as culture stimuli. Participants got two doses of the Pfizer-BioNTech BNT162b2 vaccine (n=8) or two doses of the Moderna mRNA-1273 vaccine (n=2). The paper's findings and limits, for the study overall: Only a relatively small number of convalescent patients were included in the study, and early timepoints following natural infection were not analyzed. In convalescent patients, nearly all vaccine-specific clones (304 of 307) were found to be mono-reactive for SARS-CoV-2 spike rather than cross-reactive with common cold coronaviruses. The median count of SARS-CoV-2-reactive clonotypes went up from 20 to 25 after infection to about 41 after vaccination, although the change was not significant. In convalescent patients, a median around 90% of post-vaccine SARS-CoV-2-reactive clones were detected only after vaccination, suggesting vaccine-specific priming.

This clonotype was counted only a few times. Its target antigen remains unknown. No base-level quality is on record; no much larger clone is a single base apart. From its cysteine to its phenylalanine, the CDR3 spans 16 amino acids. The read is trimmed to its CDR3 DNA, 48 bases read in frame from base 1. The V and J ends are trimmed by 1 base and 5 bases, leaving 17 bases between them. CDR1 and CDR2 are drawn from the germline V gene: SGHVS, FNYEAQ. Library creation used PCR. DNA from cultured CD4+ T cells underwent TCR sequencing with the Oncomine TCR Beta short-read assay at the Johns Hopkins FTIC core. Genomic DNA was extracted from the cultured CD4+ T cells with the QIAamp micro DNA kit. Oncomine TCR Beta libraries from cultured CD4+ T cells were pooled with unique dual indexes and sequenced on an Illumina iSeq 100. Per the authors' processing: Non-productive sequences were removed, and CDR3s that did not start with C, did not end with F or W, or were shorter than 7 amino acids were discarded. Antigen-specific clonotypes were identified using the MANAFEST web application through comparison of peptide-stimulated wells with reference and other culture wells. To be called positive, a clone needed an FDR below 0.05, an odds ratio above 5, and a productive frequency above 0.1% in at least two of three replicate wells. Clonotypes that were significantly expanded in both SARS-CoV-2 spike wells and at least one common cold coronavirus spike condition were defined as cross-reactive. Levenshtein distances (stringdist) and unrooted phylogenetic trees (ape) in R version 3.6.1 were used to assess CDR3 homology. TCRdb's own reprocessing of the public reads used fastp at Q25 and MiXCR and kept productive beta chains. Rows with one shared CDR3 protein collapse into an entry with the most common genes and DNA. The V and J calls were determined by TCRdb, not by the authors. This sample has around 15,000 distinct CDR3 sequences in its table, and 21% of those were observed once. The ten largest clones capture approximately 12% of the sample.

The treatment or condition tag for this specimen amounts to: roughly ten-day PBMC culture with coronavirus spike peptide pools or control peptides (ViraFEST assay). The ViraFEST assay, used in the study, expanded antigen-specific T cells with peptide pools and then identified the expanded clonotypes through TCR sequencing. The absence of prior SARS-CoV-2 infection in healthy vaccine recipients was confirmed by negative nucleocapsid antibody tests before and after vaccination. About 2 million PBMCs per well were cultured in IMDM with 5% human AB serum and 9 to 10 IU/ml IL-2, plus 10 ug/ml peptide pools. On days 3 and 7, half of the culture medium was replaced with fresh IL-2-containing medium. CD4+ T cells were isolated after roughly eleven days of culture through negative selection using the EasySep CD4+ T cell isolation kit. PBMCs were separated from whole blood using Ficoll-Paque Plus gradient centrifugation and then either used fresh or cryopreserved at -140C. Triplicate wells were generally used for each culture condition.

This clonotype was obtained from a human donor who received a COVID-19 vaccine. The input for sequencing was CD4+ T cells from blood, cultured in vitro, taken before SARS-CoV-2 vaccination. The rearrangement combines TRBV7-6 with TRBJ2-5; the D element could tentatively be TRBD1 or TRBD2, as 6 bases agree for each. This receptor carries the CDR3 CASSLVVGGPRETQYF. The DNA is TGTGCCAGCAGCTTAGTTGTGGGGGGCCCTAGGGAGACCCAGTACTTC.